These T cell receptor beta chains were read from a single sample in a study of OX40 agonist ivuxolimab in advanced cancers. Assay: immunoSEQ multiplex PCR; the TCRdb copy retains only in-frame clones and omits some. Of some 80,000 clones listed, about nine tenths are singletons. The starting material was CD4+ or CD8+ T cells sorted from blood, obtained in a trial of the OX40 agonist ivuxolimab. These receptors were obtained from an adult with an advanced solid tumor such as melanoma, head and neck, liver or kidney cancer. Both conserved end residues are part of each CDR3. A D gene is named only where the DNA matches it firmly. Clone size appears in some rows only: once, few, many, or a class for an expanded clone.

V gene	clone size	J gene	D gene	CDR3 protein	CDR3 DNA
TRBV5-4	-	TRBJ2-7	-	CASSFLAGSLDEQYF	TGTGCCAGCAGCTTCCTGGCAGGGTCTCTGGACGAGCAGTACTTC
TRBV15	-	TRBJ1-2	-	CATSTNNYGYTF	TGTGCCACCAGCACAAATAACTATGGCTACACCTTC
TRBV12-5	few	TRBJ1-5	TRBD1	CASGLGQGARQPQHF	TGTGCTAGTGGTTTGGGACAGGGGGCTCGACAGCCCCAGCATTTT
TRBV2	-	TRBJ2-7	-	CASSVKGFSYEQYF	TGTGCCAGCAGTGTCAAGGGTTTCTCCTACGAGCAGTACTTC
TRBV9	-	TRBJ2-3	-	CASSPRVADTQYF	TGTGCCAGCAGCCCCAGGGTCGCAGATACGCAGTATTTT
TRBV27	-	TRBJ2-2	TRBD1	CASSLAGTGVTGELFF	TGTGCCAGCAGTTTAGCCGGGACAGGGGTCACCGGGGAGCTGTTTTTT
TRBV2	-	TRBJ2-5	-	CAIEPVETQYF	TGTGCCATAGAGCCCGTCGAGACCCAGTACTTC
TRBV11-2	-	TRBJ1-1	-	CASSFWESTEAFF	TGTGCCAGCAGCTTTTGGGAAAGCACTGAAGCTTTCTTT
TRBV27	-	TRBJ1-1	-	CASSLGGATGAFF	TGTGCCAGCAGTTTGGGGGGAGCAACGGGAGCTTTCTTT
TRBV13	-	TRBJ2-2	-	CASSPGSNTGELFF	TGTGCCAGCAGCCCGGGGTCGAACACCGGGGAGCTGTTTTTT
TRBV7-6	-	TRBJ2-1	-	CASSLESTTWGQFF	TGTGCCAGCAGCTTAGAGTCTACGACTTGGGGGCAGTTCTTC
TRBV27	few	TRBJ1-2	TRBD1	CASSRLGQRYTF	TGTGCCAGCAGTCGCCTGGGACAGCGCTACACCTTC
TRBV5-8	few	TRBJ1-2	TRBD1	CASSLRGQTLYGYTF	TGTGCCAGCAGCTTGAGGGGACAGACTCTTTACGGCTACACCTTC
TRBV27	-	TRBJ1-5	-	CASRPGGGNMQPQHF	TGTGCCAGCAGACCTGGGGGGGGGAACATGCAGCCCCAGCATTTT
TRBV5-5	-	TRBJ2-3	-	CASSLMGSGDTQYF	TGTGCCAGCAGCTTGATGGGTTCGGGAGATACGCAGTATTTT
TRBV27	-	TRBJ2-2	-	CASSFSGYTGELFF	TGTGCCAGCAGTTTCAGTGGGTACACCGGGGAGCTGTTTTTT
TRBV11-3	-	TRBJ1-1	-	CASSLAARNTEAFF	TGTGCCAGCAGCTTAGCGGCTAGGAACACTGAAGCTTTCTTT
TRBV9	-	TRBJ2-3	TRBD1	CASSVEGRGDTQYF	TGTGCCAGCAGCGTAGAGGGCAGGGGGGATACGCAGTATTTT
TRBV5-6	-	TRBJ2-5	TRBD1	CASSLSGQGPETQYF	TGTGCCAGCAGCTTGTCGGGACAGGGGCCAGAGACCCAGTACTTC
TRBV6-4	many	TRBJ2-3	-	CASSDGAEGDTQYF	TGTGCCAGCAGTGACGGGGCTGAGGGAGATACGCAGTATTTT
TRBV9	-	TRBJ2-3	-	CASSFRDASTDTQYF	TGTGCCAGCAGCTTCCGGGACGCCTCCACAGATACGCAGTATTTT
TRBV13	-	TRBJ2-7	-	CASSLGTNYEQYF	TGTGCCAGCAGCTTAGGCACGAACTACGAGCAGTACTTC
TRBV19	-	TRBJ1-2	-	CASSLGVDYGYTF	TGTGCCAGTAGTCTAGGGGTCGACTATGGCTACACCTTC
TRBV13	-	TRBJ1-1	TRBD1	CASSLGTGGSEAFF	TGTGCCAGCAGCTTAGGAACAGGGGGCTCTGAAGCTTTCTTT
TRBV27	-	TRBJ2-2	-	CASSFGHTGELFF	TGTGCCAGCAGTTTCGGACATACCGGGGAGCTGTTTTTT
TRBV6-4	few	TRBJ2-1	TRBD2	CASSDSINSASGGAGEQFF	TGTGCCAGCAGTGACTCGATTAACTCCGCTAGCGGGGGGGCCGGTGAGCAGTTCTTC
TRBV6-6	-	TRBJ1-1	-	CASSYVKNTEAFF	TGTGCCAGCAGTTATGTGAAGAACACTGAAGCTTTCTTT
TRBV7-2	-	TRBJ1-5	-	CASSLVSRSPQHF	TGTGCCAGCAGCTTAGTCTCTCGTAGTCCCCAGCATTTT
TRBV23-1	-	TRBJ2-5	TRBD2	CAITSGGQETQYF	TGCGCCATAACTAGCGGGGGGCAAGAGACCCAGTACTTC
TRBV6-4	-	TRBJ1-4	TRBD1	CASSVEQGASEKLFF	TGTGCCAGCAGCGTTGAACAGGGGGCATCCGAAAAACTGTTTTTT
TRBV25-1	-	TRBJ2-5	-	CASSESGRWLMETQYF	TGTGCCAGCAGTGAATCCGGCCGGTGGCTGATGGAGACCCAGTACTTC
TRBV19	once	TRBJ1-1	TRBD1	CASRIAGQGPTEAFF	TGTGCCAGTAGGATCGCGGGACAGGGGCCCACTGAAGCTTTCTTT
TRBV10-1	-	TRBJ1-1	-	CASSELPNTEAFF	TGCGCCAGCAGTGAACTCCCGAACACTGAAGCTTTCTTT
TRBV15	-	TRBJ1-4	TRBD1	CATSRTGGGEKLFF	TGTGCCACCAGCAGGACAGGGGGAGGTGAAAAACTGTTTTTT
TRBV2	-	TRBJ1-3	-	CASSEAPTGFGNTIYF	TGTGCCAGCAGTGAAGCACCCACAGGGTTTGGAAACACCATATATTTT
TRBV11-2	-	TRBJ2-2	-	CASSLTYTGELFF	TGTGCCAGCAGCTTGACTTACACCGGGGAGCTGTTTTTT
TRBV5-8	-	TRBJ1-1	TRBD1	CASSLVGTGGVNTEAFF	TGTGCCAGCAGCTTGGTCGGGACAGGGGGAGTGAACACTGAAGCTTTCTTT
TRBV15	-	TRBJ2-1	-	CATKGGQYNEQFF	TGTGCCACCAAGGGGGGCCAATACAATGAGCAGTTCTTC
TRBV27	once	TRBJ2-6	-	CASSLSPVGILSGANVLTF	TGTGCCAGCAGTTTATCCCCGGTGGGGATACTCTCTGGGGCCAACGTCCTGACTTTC
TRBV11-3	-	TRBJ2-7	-	CASSLVAGEQYF	TGTGCCAGCAGCTTAGTTGCGGGGGAGCAGTACTTC